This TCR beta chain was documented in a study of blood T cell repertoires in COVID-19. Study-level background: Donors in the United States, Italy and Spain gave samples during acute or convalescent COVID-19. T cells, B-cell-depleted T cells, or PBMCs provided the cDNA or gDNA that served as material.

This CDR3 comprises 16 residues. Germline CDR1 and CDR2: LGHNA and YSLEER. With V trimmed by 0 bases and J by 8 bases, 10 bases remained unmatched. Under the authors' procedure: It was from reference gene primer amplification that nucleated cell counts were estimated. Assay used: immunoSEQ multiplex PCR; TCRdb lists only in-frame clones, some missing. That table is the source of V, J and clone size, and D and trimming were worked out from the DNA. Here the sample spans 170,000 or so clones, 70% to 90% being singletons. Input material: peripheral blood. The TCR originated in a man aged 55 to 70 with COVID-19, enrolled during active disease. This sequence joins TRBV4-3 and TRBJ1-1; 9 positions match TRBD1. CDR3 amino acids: CASSQDPAAGQGEAFF. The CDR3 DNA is TGCGCCAGCAGCCAAGATCCCGCCGCGGGACAGGGAGAAGCTTTCTTT.